Sequencing of this T cell receptor beta chain was carried out in a study of OX40 agonist ivuxolimab in advanced cancers. Study outcomes and limitations: Partial responders dosed at 0.1-3.0 mg/kg displayed clonal expansion ranking among the lowest. Low normalized clonal expansion also occurred in some nonresponding patients. Within 6 weeks, CD4+ and CD8+ blood T cells expanded clonally at 0.1 to 3.0 mg/kg. What antigens the expanded peripheral T cells recognized was never established.

Method: immunoSEQ multiplex PCR; TCRdb's copy keeps in-frame clones and lacks some. The sample has around 20,000 clones, approximately 69% seen once. Remarks on this clone: Its antigen is as yet unknown.

This specimen was CD4+ or CD8+ T cells sorted from blood, taken in a trial of the OX40 agonist ivuxolimab. The source of this sequence is an adult with an advanced solid tumor such as melanoma, head and neck, liver or kidney cancer.

The CDR3 region is CASSFVAGGGTDTQYF. The CDR3 nucleotides are TGTGCCAGCAGCTTTGTAGCGGGAGGGGGCACAGATACGCAGTATTTT. This chain uses TRBV5-5 with TRBJ2-3; 11 nucleotides align to TRBD2. V was pared by 2 bases and J by 1 base, with 3 bases of the junction left unmatched. Germline V lookup: CDR1 SGHKS, CDR2 YYEKEE (reference sequence). CDR3 size: 16 residues.